The next 7 T cell receptor beta chains were all read from a single sample in a study of cytomegalovirus exposure and HLA in healthy donors (dated by TCRdb to about 2017). The method was the immunoSEQ multiplex PCR assay. For the multiplex PCR, a mixture combining 60 forward primers for TCR Vbeta segments and 13 reverse primers for TCR Jbeta segments was used. The source is immuneACCESS, and TCRdb retained only in-frame sequences with V and J called. Part of the clones is not carried over; for the studies checked, unresolved V genes explain less than half of this, and the remainder is unexplained. This sample lists 100,000 to 150,000 clones; about 80% were detected once. The leading ten clones occupy about 3.5% of the sample. Sequenced material: PBMCs. The receptors were sampled from a middle-aged woman in good health and CMV-seropositive.

The chain's CDR3 is CASSSPGTSNQPQHF. CDR3 coding DNA: TGTGCCAGCAGTTCCCCCGGGACAAGTAATCAGCCCCAGCATTTT. The J gene is TRBJ1-5, the V gene TRBV27; D perhaps matches TRBD1 (6 bases). Looked up from germline, CDR1 is MNHEY and CDR2 is SMNVEV (reference sequence). V lost 4 bases, J lost 4 bases, and 14 bases lay in between. The CDR3 runs to 15 residues.

The chain has TRBV9 and TRBJ2-5; the match to TRBD1 covers 7 bases. J gave up 4 bases and V 3 bases, and 3 bases lay outside the gene matches. Per germline, CDR1 SGDLS and CDR2 YYNGEE. The CDR3 length is 13 residues. The CDR3 sequence: CASSGRQGETQYF. DNA for the CDR3: TGTGCCAGCAGCGGAAGACAGGGAGAGACCCAGTACTTC.

This clone was detected many times. The chain carries TRBV4-2 and TRBJ2-1; 8 bases are a match to TRBD1. Unmatched junction bases numbered 7, after V lost 1 base and J lost 5 bases. This CDR3 comprises 16 residues. Germline V CDR1 and CDR2: LGHNA, YNFKEQ. The CDR3 is CASSQVQGGVNNEQFF. DNA of the CDR3: TGTGCCAGCAGCCAAGTACAGGGGGGAGTAAACAATGAGCAGTTCTTC.

There are a few counts of this clone. The V gene is TRBV25-1, the J gene TRBJ1-1; 7 positions agree with TRBD1. J lost 6 bases, V lost 3 bases, and 10 bases had no gene match. The CDR3 runs 15 residues. Germline lookup yields CDR1 MGHDK and CDR2 SYGVNS. In DNA, the CDR3 is TGTGCCAGCAGTGAGGGCGACAGGGCTTACGCTGAAGCTTTCTTT. Encoded protein: CASSEGDRAYAEAFF.

J is TRBJ2-7 and V is TRBV5-4; 9 positions agree with TRBD2. V lost 0 bases to trimming and J lost 7 bases; unmatched junction nucleotides: 11. The germline V gene encodes CDR1 SGHNT and CDR2 YYREEE (reference sequence). The CDR3 length is 16 residues. CDR3 nucleotide sequence: TGTGCCAGCAGCTTGGATCTGGCTAGCGGGATGGGAGAGCAGTACTTC. It is translated as CASSLDLASGMGEQYF.

This clone was recorded once. Other nucleotide sequences in the sample specify the same CDR3. The rearrangement uses TRBV4-1 and TRBJ2-7, with TRBD2 matching 12 bases. Germline assignment: CDR1 MGHRA and CDR2 YSYEKL. J was trimmed by 6 bases and V by 3 bases; bases with no gene match: 3. The CDR3 has 14 residues. The CDR3, as DNA: TGCGCCAGCAGCCAGGCTAGCGGGAGGGGCGAGCAGTACTTC. Its translation is CASSQASGRGEQYF.

V usage is TRBV5-1 and J usage is TRBJ2-5, with 8 bases identical to TRBD2. CDR3 length equals 17 residues. After removal of 0 bases from V and 4 bases from J, the junction contained 11 bases not matched to a gene. Germline CDR1 is SGHRS and CDR2 is YFSETQ. The CDR3 loop is CASSLGLAHEPTETQYF. DNA of the CDR3: TGCGCCAGCAGCTTGGGACTAGCGCACGAACCTACAGAGACCCAGTACTTC.